This T cell receptor (beta chain) was recorded in a study of T cell repertoires in MIS-A myocarditis. Sequenced by immunoSEQ multiplex PCR; TCRdb stores in-frame clones only, minus some. The data hold some 10,000 clones, with roughly 90% observed a single time. This clone was observed a handful of times. This CDR3 is 14 amino acids long. Germline assignment: CDR1 KGHSH and CDR2 LQKENI. With V trimmed by 3 bases and J by 5 bases, 4 bases remained unmatched. The origin of this receptor is a man aged 18-30 years with fulminant myocarditis from multisystem inflammatory syndrome in adults (MIS-A) after COVID-19. Sequencing was done on a sample of thoracic lymph node tissue obtained at autopsy. V and J are TRBV18 and TRBJ1-5; 7 positions match TRBD1. The CDR3 protein is CASSPTTGYQPQHF. The CDR3 nucleotides read TGTGCCAGCTCACCGACGACAGGGTATCAGCCCCAGCATTTT.